Detailed here is one T cell receptor beta chain. The sample originates from a study of blood T cell repertoires in COVID-19. Here immunoSEQ multiplex PCR was the method, and the copy in TCRdb shows in-frame clones only, minus some. Of 190,000 or so clones in the sample, 80% to 90% were seen once. The CDR3 length is 15 residues. V gave up 0 bases and J gave up 4 bases, with 12 bases separating them. Per the germline V gene, CDR1 is MNHEY and CDR2 is SVGAGI. Sample: peripheral blood. J is TRBJ1-2 and V is TRBV6-5, with a possible D match to TRBD1 (6 bases). The TCR sequence derives from a man between 45 and 60 years old with active or convalescent COVID-19. DNA for the CDR3: TGTGCCAGCAGTTACTCGACAGGATCCTCCTATGGCTACACCTTC. Encoded protein: CASSYSTGSSYGYTF.